Below are 27 T cell receptor beta chains sequenced from a single sample in a study of blood T cell repertoires in COVID-19. Profiling relied on immunoSEQ multiplex PCR, and the TCRdb table lists in-frame clones only, not all of them. This sample has over 85,000 clones, with 65% to 90% found just once. The material sequenced was peripheral blood. Every receptor here comes from a man in his fifties or sixties with acute or convalescent COVID-19.

As for this clone: The identical CDR3 is also encoded by other nucleotide sequences in the sample. This chain connects TRBV5-1 to TRBJ1-1; tentatively, D is TRBD1 (5 bases). The CDR3 totals 15 residues. The V end lost 2 bases, the J end lost 1 base, and 12 bases lay between the germline ends. Per the germline V gene, CDR1 is SGHRS and CDR2 is YFSETQ. The CDR3: CASSLGQGRNTEAFF. The CDR3, as DNA: TGCGCCAGCAGCTTAGGGCAGGGTAGGAACACTGAAGCTTTCTTT. Variable domain in full (rest from reference TRBV5-1 and TRBJ1-1): KAGVTQTPRYLIKTRGQQVTLSCSPISGHRSVSWYQQTPGQGLQFLFEYFSETQRNKGNFPGRFSGRQFSNSRSEMNVSTLELGDSALYLCASSLGQGRNTEAFFGQGTRLTVV.

The chain joins TRBV4-1 to TRBJ1-1, with a possible D match to TRBD1 (6 bases). V was trimmed by 2 bases and J by 3 bases, leaving 13 bases between them. The germline CDR1 and CDR2 sequences are MGHRA and YSYEKL. The CDR3 is 15 amino acids. The CDR3, as DNA: TGCGCCAGCAGCCAAATGAACAGGGTGGACACTGAAGCTTTCTTT. This encodes CASSQMNRVDTEAFF.

This chain links TRBV19 with TRBJ2-4, with D possibly being TRBD1 (5 bases). Deletions cut 3 bases from V and 1 base from J, with 7 bases between. CDR3 length equals 14 residues. From germline, CDR1 is LNHDA and CDR2 SQIVND (reference sequence). CDR3 sequence: CASSISGAKNIQYF. In DNA, the CDR3 is TGTGCCAGTAGTATTTCAGGGGCCAAAAACATTCAGTACTTC.

V and J are TRBV7-9 and TRBJ2-1, with TRBD2 matching over 11 bases. V shed 5 bases, J shed 0 bases, and the junction held 6 bases outside the gene matches. Germline CDR1 SEHNR, CDR2 FQNEAQ (reference sequence). This CDR3 comprises 17 residues. The CDR3 DNA reads TGTGCCAGCAGCCGGACTAGCGGGCTAAGCTCCTACAATGAGCAGTTCTTC. Amino acids: CASSRTSGLSSYNEQFF.

The chain combines TRBV7-2 with TRBJ2-7; tentative D call: TRBD2 (6 bases). CDR3 length: 15 residues. Germline loops: CDR1 SGHTA, CDR2 FQGNSA. Trimming removed 7 bases from V and 6 bases from J, with 22 bases in between. For the CDR3, the DNA is TGTGCCAGCACCCTTTCGCGGGGAACCTCCGGCGAGCAGTACTTC. Encoded protein: CASTLSRGTSGEQYF.

This clone was recorded a few times. V usage is TRBV2 and J usage is TRBJ1-4, with D possibly TRBD1 on 5 matching bases. The CDR3 has 18 amino acids. Germline-derived CDR1 and CDR2 are SNHLY and FYNNEI. The V gene lost 4 bases and the J gene lost 0 bases, with 18 bases spanning the gap. CDR3 amino acids: CASSAFYRQTSTNEKLFF. The CDR3, as DNA: TGTGCCAGCAGTGCTTTCTACAGGCAAACTTCAACTAATGAAAAACTGTTTTTT.

The chain carries TRBV29-1 and TRBJ2-7; the D gene is possibly TRBD2 (5 bases). Germline V CDR1 and CDR2: SQVTM, ANQGSEA. CDR3 length equals 13 residues. V shed 3 bases and J shed 0 bases, with 9 bases lying between them. CDR3 sequence: CSVEGRDSYEQYF. DNA of the CDR3: TGCAGCGTTGAGGGCCGGGACTCCTACGAGCAGTACTTC.

The chain uses TRBV9 and TRBJ1-1; 7 positions match TRBD1. The junction had 10 bases not matched to a gene; V was cut back by 4 bases and J by 7 bases. Germline V gene data show CDR1 as SGDLS and CDR2 as YYNGEE. The CDR3 totals 14 residues. The CDR3 region has the DNA TGTGCCAGCAGCAGAGAGGGGGCGTCGTATGAAGCTTTCTTT. Residues: CASSREGASYEAFF.

This chain joins TRBV19 and TRBJ1-1, with 8 bases that match TRBD1. This CDR3 comprises 19 residues. Germline V CDR1 and CDR2: LNHDA, SQIVND (reference sequence). The V gene end was trimmed by 3 bases and the J gene end by 0 bases; junction bases not matched to a gene: 15. CDR3: CASSISYPTGVIMNTEAFF. The CDR3 DNA reads TGTGCCAGTAGTATTTCGTATCCGACAGGGGTGATCATGAACACTGAAGCTTTCTTT. Complete variable domain (other parts from reference TRBV19 and TRBJ1-1): DGGITQSPKYLFRKEGQNVTLSCEQNLNHDAMYWYRQDPGQGLRLIYYSQIVNDFQKGDIAEGYSVSREKKESFPLTVTSAQKNPTAFYLCASSISYPTGVIMNTEAFFGQGTRLTVV.

The chain employs TRBV11-2 and TRBJ2-7; no definite D call. V gave up 0 bases and J gave up 9 bases, with 6 bases separating them. The CDR3 extends over 11 amino acids. CDR1 is SGHAT and CDR2 is FQNNGV in the germline V gene. CDR3: CASSLETGQYF. The CDR3 coding sequence is TGTGCCAGCAGCTTAGAAACTGGGCAGTACTTC.

This chain connects TRBV2 to TRBJ2-2; the match to TRBD2 covers 13 bases. The CDR3 totals 15 residues. The V gene end was trimmed by 6 bases and the J gene end by 4 bases; junction bases not matched to a gene: 2. Germline V gene lookup returns CDR1 SNHLY and CDR2 FYNNEI. In DNA form, the CDR3 reads TGTGCCAGCAGACTAGCGGGGGGGCTCACCGGGGAGCTGTTTTTT. It encodes CASRLAGGLTGELFF.

This clone was detected only once. The chain has TRBV4-2 and TRBJ2-2, with 7 nucleotides matching TRBD2. V gave up 4 bases and J gave up 6 bases; unmatched junction bases: 8. There are 15 residues in the CDR3. In germline, CDR1 is LGHNA, CDR2 YNFKEQ. CDR3: CASSPGGSAAGELFF. The CDR3, as DNA: TGTGCCAGCAGCCCGGGCGGGAGTGCGGCCGGGGAGCTGTTTTTT.

DNA for the CDR3: TGTGCCAGCAGTGAAACAGGGGGAGGGCAGCCCCAGCATTTT. It translates to CASSETGGGQPQHF. The chain uses TRBV6-1 and TRBJ1-5; TRBD1 aligns across 8 bases. Germline CDR1 MNHNS, CDR2 SASEGT. V shed 2 bases and J 7 bases; nucleotides not matched to a gene: 4. The CDR3 spans 14 residues.

V and J are TRBV23-1 and TRBJ1-4, with D possibly being TRBD1 (5 bases). TRBV23-1 is reported as an ORF; its role is uncertain. The V end lost 6 bases, the J end lost 0 bases, and 11 bases lay between the germline ends. This CDR3 is 15 amino acids long. CDR3 DNA: TGCGCCAGCAGGGCCAGGGTCCCAACTAATGAAAAACTGTTTTTT. Residues: CASRARVPTNEKLFF.

This rearrangement joins TRBV30 to TRBJ2-3; tentatively, D is TRBD1 (5 bases). V was trimmed by 8 bases and J by 4 bases, leaving 16 bases between them. The CDR3 covers 13 residues. Germline CDR1 GTSNPN, CDR2 SVGIG (reference sequence). In nucleotides, the CDR3 is TGTGCCAGTAGTGTTCAGGGCGCAGATACGCAGTATTTT. Protein product: CASSVQGADTQYF.

The chain joins TRBV7-2 to TRBJ1-2, with D hard to call. This CDR3 contains 13 residues. Per germline, CDR1 SGHTA and CDR2 FQGNSA. Trimming took 5 bases from V and 7 from J, leaving 14 bases between them. As DNA, the CDR3 is TGTGCCAGCAGCGACTTCGAACGAAGTGGCTACACCTTC. This sequence encodes CASSDFERSGYTF.

This clone appeared once. The chain has TRBV2 and TRBJ2-1; 11 nucleotides align to TRBD2. The CDR3 covers 15 residues. Germline CDR1 is SNHLY and CDR2 is FYNNEI. V was pared by 8 bases and J by 6 bases, with 9 bases of the junction left unmatched. The CDR3 region has the DNA TGTGCCAGCGGCCTACTAGCGGGAGTAGTCAATGAGCAGTTCTTC. Residues: CASGLLAGVVNEQFF.

The V and J genes are TRBV30 and TRBJ2-7; TRBD2 agrees at 7 bases. Germline V CDR1 and CDR2: GTSNPN, SVGIG (reference sequence). The CDR3 consists of 14 residues. V gave up 4 bases and J gave up 2 bases; unmatched junction bases: 8. CDR3 DNA: TGTGCCTGGATCCCAGCGGGGAGGGCCTACGAGCAGTACTTC. It codes for CAWIPAGRAYEQYF.

V and J are TRBV6-5 and TRBJ1-1; D call uncertain. Between the trimmed V and J ends, which lost 0 bases and 1 base, there was a span of 12 bases. This CDR3 region has 16 residues. In germline, CDR1 is MNHEY, CDR2 SVGAGI. The CDR3 loop reads CASSYSRGPRNTEAFF. The DNA for the CDR3 is TGTGCCAGCAGTTACTCACGAGGGCCAAGGAACACTGAAGCTTTCTTT.

This chain joins TRBV7-9 and TRBJ2-3; TRBD2 aligns across 13 bases. This CDR3 spans 16 amino acids. V was pared by 4 bases and J by 3 bases, with 4 bases of the junction left unmatched. Germline values: CDR1 SEHNR, CDR2 FQNEAQ (reference sequence). The CDR3 region is CASSSGTSGTTDTQYF. The DNA for the CDR3 is TGTGCCAGCAGCTCCGGGACTAGCGGGACAACAGATACGCAGTATTTT.

Only one count was recorded for this clone. The V gene is TRBV6-2 or TRBV6-3, the J gene TRBJ2-2; 7 nucleotides agree with TRBD1. The V and J ends lost 4 bases and 4 bases, in that order; junction bases with no gene match: 9. The CDR3 is made up of 16 amino acids. Per the germline V gene, CDR1 is MNHEY and CDR2 is SVGEGT. For the CDR3, the DNA is TGTGCCAGCAGTTCTGAGGGACAGATAGTCACCGGGGAGCTGTTTTTT. It is translated as CASSSEGQIVTGELFF.

This clone was counted a single time. V gene TRBV6-1 combines with J gene TRBJ1-5; TRBD1 is a possible D gene (5 bases). The CDR3 covers 15 residues. Germline V gene data show CDR1 as MNHNS and CDR2 as SASEGT. V lost 2 bases and J 7 bases, leaving 15 bases between the germline ends. This chain's CDR3 is CASSEPSRASQPQHF. DNA of the CDR3: TGTGCCAGCAGTGAACCGAGCAGGGCCAGCCAGCCCCAGCATTTT.

The chain employs TRBV2 and TRBJ2-2, with 10 bases fitting TRBD1. V trimming: 6 bases; J trimming: 4 bases; junction bases outside the gene matches: 5. The germline CDR1 and CDR2 sequences are SNHLY and FYNNEI. The CDR3 runs 15 residues. The CDR3 DNA reads as TGTGCCAGCAGACCGGGACAGGGGACCACCGGGGAGCTGTTTTTT. This encodes CASRPGQGTTGELFF.

This clone was seen only once. The chain has TRBV29-1 and TRBJ1-4; possibly TRBD1 for D (5 bases). Germline V gives CDR1 SQVTM, CDR2 ANQGSEA. This CDR3 has 13 residues. Trimming removed 7 bases at V and 7 bases at J, with 16 bases between. The CDR3 bases are TGCAGCGGATCGCCGGGGGGTGGTGAAAAACTGTTTTTT. Amino acid sequence: CSGSPGGGEKLFF.

This chain joins TRBV29-1 and TRBJ2-3; 9 nucleotides agree with TRBD2. Unmatched junction bases numbered 4, after V lost 1 base and J lost 2 bases. Germline V CDR1 and CDR2: SQVTM, ANQGSEA. The CDR3 runs 15 residues. CDR3: CSVEGLAGYTDTQYF. The CDR3 DNA reads as TGCAGCGTTGAAGGCCTAGCGGGATACACAGATACGCAGTATTTT.

The V and J genes are TRBV5-6 and TRBJ1-2; 8 bases map to TRBD1. Germline CDR1 and CDR2: SGHDT and YYEEEE. The CDR3 covers 15 residues. Trimming cost V 0 bases and J 4 bases; bases outside gene matches: 5. CDR3 nucleotides: TGTGCCAGCAGCTTGGTGGACAGGGCCACCTATGGCTACACCTTC. Translation: CASSLVDRATYGYTF.

This chain uses TRBV30 with TRBJ2-7, with D maybe TRBD2 (6 bases). Germline V CDR1 and CDR2: GTSNPN, SVGIG (reference sequence). The CDR3 extends over 13 amino acids. V lost 4 bases to trimming and J lost 0 bases, with 10 bases between them. In nucleotides, the CDR3 is TGTGCCTGGAATCCGGGAGCCTCCTACGAGCAGTACTTC. This codes for CAWNPGASYEQYF. The full variable domain, its missing parts supplied by reference TRBV30 and TRBJ2-7, is SQTIHQWPATLVQPVGSPLSLECTVEGTSNPNLYWYRQAAGRGLQLLFYSVGIGQISSEVPQNLSASRPQDRQFILSSKKLLLSDSGFYLCAWNPGASYEQYFGPGTRLTVT.